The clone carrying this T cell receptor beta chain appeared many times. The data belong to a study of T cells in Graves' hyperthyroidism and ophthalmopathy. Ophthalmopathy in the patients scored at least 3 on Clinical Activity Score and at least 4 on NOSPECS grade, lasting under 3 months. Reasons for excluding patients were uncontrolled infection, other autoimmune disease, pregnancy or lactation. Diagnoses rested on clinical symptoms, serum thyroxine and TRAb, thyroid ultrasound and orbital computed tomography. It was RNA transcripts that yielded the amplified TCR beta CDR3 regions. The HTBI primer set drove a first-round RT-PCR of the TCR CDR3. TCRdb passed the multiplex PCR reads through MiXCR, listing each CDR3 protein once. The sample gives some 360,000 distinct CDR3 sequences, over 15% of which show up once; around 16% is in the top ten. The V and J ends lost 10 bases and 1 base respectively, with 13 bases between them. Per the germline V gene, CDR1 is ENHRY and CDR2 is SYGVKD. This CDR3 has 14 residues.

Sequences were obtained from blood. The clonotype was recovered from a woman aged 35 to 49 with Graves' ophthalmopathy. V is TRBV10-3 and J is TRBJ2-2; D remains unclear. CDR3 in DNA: TGTGCCACCGAAGGGTACCAGAACACCGGGGAGCTGTTTTTT. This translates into CATEGYQNTGELFF.